This T cell receptor (beta chain) originates from a study of T cells after yellow fever vaccination. On the study more broadly: Where fractions had low cell numbers, libraries were prepared from them with the SMART-Seq v4 Ultra Low Input RNA kit. Overall study findings and caveats: CD4 and CD8 compartments shared a small share of clonotypes, likely from convergent recombination. Contamination of FACS-sorted repertoires by abundant clonotypes from the bulk population could occur.

The germline V gene encodes CDR1 SGHVS and CDR2 FQNEAQ. V dropped 1 base and J dropped 4 bases, with 8 bases sitting between them. This CDR3 region has 14 residues. MiXCR, run by TCRdb on the 5' RACE reads, gives a single entry per CDR3 protein. The repertoire includes over 200,000 distinct CDR3 sequences, approximately 6.8% of them detected once, and around 1.1% sits in the top ten. At least ten counts were recorded for this clonotype. The antigen remains undetermined. The receptor's source is a man aged 25-45 years who received the YFV17D yellow fever vaccine. Specimen: CD4+ T cells sorted from PBMCs, collected on the day of the yellow fever booster vaccination. The chain carries TRBV7-8 and TRBJ1-5, with D perhaps TRBD1 (6 bases). DNA for the CDR3: TGTGCCAGCAGCTTAGTCCAGGGGAATCAGCCCCAGCATTTT. Its translation: CASSLVQGNQPQHF.